These 30 T cell receptor beta chains share one sample of origin, sequenced in a study of cytomegalovirus exposure and HLA in healthy donors. The PCR had 60 Vbeta and 13 Jbeta primers. The method was immunoSEQ multiplex PCR; TCRdb's version includes in-frame clones alone and lacks a portion of them. Of approximately 160,000 clones in the sample, roughly 82% were seen once. Sequencing was performed on PBMCs. The receptors were sampled from a woman younger than 45 in good health and CMV-seronegative.

This clone has just one count. J is TRBJ2-5 and V is TRBV30; TRBD1 agrees at 7 bases. The germline gives CDR1 GTSNPN, CDR2 SVGIG (reference sequence). V lost 2 bases to trimming and J lost 3 bases; unmatched junction nucleotides: 9. The CDR3 has 15 residues. In DNA, the CDR3 is TGTGCCTGGAGTATCCCCCGGACAGGTGAAGAGACCCAGTACTTC. Encoded protein: CAWSIPRTGEETQYF. The full variable domain, in which reference TRBV30 and TRBJ2-5 provide the parts outside the CDR3, is SQTIHQWPATLVQPVGSPLSLECTVEGTSNPNLYWYRQAAGRGLQLLFYSVGIGQISSEVPQNLSASRPQDRQFILSSKKLLLSDSGFYLCAWSIPRTGEETQYFGPGTRLLVL.

The chain combines TRBV9 with TRBJ2-5, with 11 bases lining up with TRBD1. V shed 4 bases, J shed 5 bases, and the junction held 7 bases outside the gene matches. Germline assignment: CDR1 SGDLS and CDR2 YYNGEE. This CDR3 region has 15 residues. The CDR3 here is CASSRGQGAGETQYF. For the CDR3, the DNA is TGTGCCAGCAGCAGAGGACAGGGGGCAGGGGAGACCCAGTACTTC.

The chain has TRBV27 and TRBJ1-1; no definite D call. CDR1 MNHEY and CDR2 SMNVEV come from the germline V gene (reference sequence). Trimming took 5 bases from V and 8 from J, leaving 15 bases between them. The CDR3 sequence is 13 residues long. CDR3 amino acids: CASSPPLAGEAFF. The DNA of the CDR3 is TGTGCCAGCAGTCCCCCCTTGGCGGGGGAAGCTTTCTTT.

The sample holds a few counts of this clone. V gene TRBV30 combines with J gene TRBJ1-2, with TRBD1 identical over 9 bases. The CDR3 is made up of 14 amino acids. The germline V gene encodes CDR1 GTSNPN and CDR2 SVGIG (reference sequence). With 3 bases clipped from V and 7 bases from J, the junction kept 9 bases outside the gene matches. The CDR3 protein is CAWRQQGARRGYTF. The CDR3 nucleotides are TGTGCCTGGAGGCAACAGGGGGCAAGACGTGGCTACACCTTC. Using reference TRBV30 and TRBJ1-2 for the parts outside the CDR3, the full variable domain is SQTIHQWPATLVQPVGSPLSLECTVEGTSNPNLYWYRQAAGRGLQLLFYSVGIGQISSEVPQNLSASRPQDRQFILSSKKLLLSDSGFYLCAWRQQGARRGYTFGSGTRLTVV.

V gene TRBV5-6 combines with J gene TRBJ1-1; perhaps TRBD1 as D (5 bases). CDR3 length: 12 residues. Germline assignment: CDR1 SGHDT and CDR2 YYEEEE. Deletions cut 1 base from V and 10 bases from J, with 11 bases between. CDR3 region: CASSLKQGGAFF. In nucleotides, the CDR3 is TGTGCCAGCAGCTTGAAGCAGGGTGGAGCTTTCTTT.

The chain couples TRBV5-4 to TRBJ2-1; D unresolved. There are 13 residues in the CDR3. Germline values: CDR1 SGHNT, CDR2 YYREEE (reference sequence). V lost 0 bases to trimming and J lost 10 bases, with 11 bases between them. CDR3 sequence: CASSLAASFEQFF. For the CDR3, the DNA is TGTGCCAGCAGCTTGGCGGCTAGTTTCGAGCAGTTCTTC.

J is TRBJ1-4 and V is TRBV2, with D uncertain. This CDR3 has 15 amino acids. Trimming stripped 6 bases from V and 4 bases from J, with 15 bases between. Germline V CDR1 and CDR2: SNHLY, FYNNEI. The CDR3 here is CASSSLGGLNEKLFF. The CDR3 DNA reads TGTGCCAGCAGCTCACTAGGCGGTCTTAATGAAAAACTGTTTTTT.

This clone was seen only a few times. This chain joins TRBV7-9 and TRBJ1-4; tentatively, D is TRBD1 (6 bases). The germline CDR1 and CDR2 sequences are SEHNR and FQNEAQ (reference sequence). This CDR3 is 16 amino acids long. Trimming stripped 1 base from V and 7 bases from J, with 16 bases between. Here the CDR3 DNA reads TGTGCCAGCAGCTTAGATGTCGCAGGGGTGGGTGAAAAACTGTTTTTT. Translation gives CASSLDVAGVGEKLFF.

The genes are TRBV4-1 and TRBJ2-5; the D gene is possibly TRBD2 (6 bases). V shed 0 bases and J shed 6 bases, with 11 bases lying between them. Germline V lookup: CDR1 MGHRA, CDR2 YSYEKL. The CDR3 is made up of 14 amino acids. The CDR3 region is CASSQDMAGKTQYF. The DNA of the CDR3 is TGCGCCAGCAGCCAAGATATGGCGGGGAAGACCCAGTACTTC.

V gene TRBV27 combines with J gene TRBJ2-1; 11 bases are shared with TRBD2. The V gene end was trimmed by 2 bases and the J gene end by 6 bases; junction bases not matched to a gene: 3. The germline gives CDR1 MNHEY, CDR2 SMNVEV (reference sequence). This CDR3 is built from 15 residues. The CDR3, as DNA: TGTGCCAGCAGTTTAGTGCTAGCGGGAGGCAATGAGCAGTTCTTC. This encodes CASSLVLAGGNEQFF.

Details on this clone: Germline and junction disagree at one end, which may indicate a read error. The V call is TRBV2, the J call TRBJ1-6; 8 positions agree with TRBD1. The CDR3 has 13 amino acids. Germline V lookup: CDR1 SNHLY, CDR2 FYNNEI. CDR3 bases: TGTGCCAGCTCTGACGAAAGGTCGGGACAGGAGTATTTT. The encoded protein is CASSDERSGQEYF.

The rearrangement uses TRBV7-6 and TRBJ2-1, with TRBD1 identical over 8 bases. The ends lost 3 bases at V and 6 bases at J; junction bases unmatched: 10. This CDR3 has 16 amino acids. In germline, CDR1 is SGHVS, CDR2 FNYEAQ. This CDR3 reads CASSLIAQGAFNEQFF. CDR3 nucleotide sequence: TGTGCCAGCAGCTTGATAGCCCAGGGGGCGTTCAATGAGCAGTTCTTC.

J is TRBJ2-1 and V is TRBV7-2; TRBD2 matches 11 bases. From germline, CDR1 is SGHTA and CDR2 FQGNSA. The CDR3 sequence is 15 residues long. J lost 0 bases, V lost 8 bases, and 3 bases had no gene match. In nucleotides, the CDR3 is TGTGCCAGCGCCCTAGCGGGGGGCTCCTACAATGAGCAGTTCTTC. This codes for CASALAGGSYNEQFF.

This chain links TRBV6-6 with TRBJ1-3; a possible D gene is TRBD1 (5 bases). CDR1 and CDR2 (germline): MNHNY, SVGAGI (reference sequence). V was pared by 0 bases and J by 4 bases, with 7 bases between. This CDR3 is built from 14 residues. In nucleotides, the CDR3 is TGTGCCAGCAGTTACTCGGGGGGAGGAAACACCATATATTTT. Translating it yields CASSYSGGGNTIYF.

Only a few counts were recorded for this clone. The rearrangement links TRBV7-9 to TRBJ1-1; maybe TRBD1 (6 bases). CDR1 and CDR2 (germline): SEHNR, FQNEAQ (reference sequence). The CDR3 spans 13 residues. Trimming pared 5 bases from V and 7 bases from J, leaving 14 bases between. CDR3 loop: CASSEGTWGEAFF. In DNA form, the CDR3 reads TGTGCCAGCAGCGAAGGGACATGGGGTGAAGCTTTCTTT.

The V gene is TRBV5-1, the J gene TRBJ1-1; 7 bases align to TRBD1. V lost 0 bases, J lost 4 bases, and 3 bases stayed unmatched. This CDR3 region has 14 residues. CDR1 and CDR2 (germline): SGHRS, YFSETQ. CDR3 nucleotide sequence: TGCGCCAGCAGCTTGGGAAACAGGGGCACTGAAGCTTTCTTT. Translating it yields CASSLGNRGTEAFF. Supplemented by reference TRBV5-1 and TRBJ1-1, the full variable domain reads KAGVTQTPRYLIKTRGQQVTLSCSPISGHRSVSWYQQTPGQGLQFLFEYFSETQRNKGNFPGRFSGRQFSNSRSEMNVSTLELGDSALYLCASSLGNRGTEAFFGQGTRLTVV.

The rearrangement links TRBV5-1 to TRBJ1-3, with D possibly TRBD1 on 5 matching bases. Germline-derived CDR1 and CDR2 are SGHRS and YFSETQ. This CDR3 comprises 16 residues. V lost 1 base and J lost 2, with 13 bases in between. The CDR3 region is CASSLLQGSAGNTIYF. In DNA form, the CDR3 reads TGCGCCAGCAGCTTGCTTCAGGGATCAGCTGGAAACACCATATATTTT.

This chain connects TRBV19 to TRBJ2-7; 7 bases are a match to TRBD2. V trimming: 1 base; J trimming: 2 bases; junction bases outside the gene matches: 2. This CDR3 contains 14 residues. The germline V gene encodes CDR1 LNHDA and CDR2 SQIVND (reference sequence). The CDR3: CASSIGLAAYEQYF. The CDR3 DNA reads TGTGCCAGTAGTATAGGACTAGCAGCCTACGAGCAGTACTTC.

This chain connects TRBV5-6 to TRBJ1-1; D is unclear. The germline V gene has CDR1 SGHDT and CDR2 YYEEEE. The CDR3 is made up of 13 amino acids. Trimming shortened V by 4 bases and J by 7 bases, and 14 bases separated the two germline ends. In nucleotides, the CDR3 is TGTGCCAGCAGCGGATACTATCGAGATGAAGCTTTCTTT. The encoded protein is CASSGYYRDEAFF.

Concerning this clone itself: The sample holds other DNA sequences that translate to the same CDR3. The J gene is TRBJ2-1, the V gene TRBV5-4; 10 bases are a match to TRBD1. Looked up from germline, CDR1 is SGHNT and CDR2 is YYREEE (reference sequence). The CDR3 has 15 residues. The J segment lost 2 bases and the V segment lost 4 bases, leaving 3 bases of the junction unmatched. CDR3 sequence: CASSPGQGAYNEQFF. DNA for the CDR3: TGTGCCAGCAGCCCCGGACAGGGGGCCTACAATGAGCAGTTCTTC. The entire variable domain, with the rest obtained from reference TRBV5-4 and TRBJ2-1, is as follows: ETGVTQSPTHLIKTRGQQVTLRCSSQSGHNTVSWYQQALGQGPQFIFQYYREEENGRGNFPPRFSGLQFPNYSSELNVNALELDDSALYLCASSPGQGAYNEQFFGPGTRLTVL.

This clone has a count of ten or more. The CDR3 region has the DNA TGTGCCAGCAGTGTAACTAGCCTTCAGTACTTC. It translates to CASSVTSLQYF. V gene TRBV2 combines with J gene TRBJ2-4; TRBD2 might be the D (6 bases). CDR3 length equals 11 residues. V lost 4 bases and J lost 11, with 9 bases in between. In germline, CDR1 is SNHLY, CDR2 FYNNEI.

This clone was picked up one time. V gene TRBV19 combines with J gene TRBJ1-2; 9 bases match TRBD1. Germline V lookup: CDR1 LNHDA, CDR2 SQIVND (reference sequence). This CDR3 has 15 amino acids. The V gene end was trimmed by 5 bases and the J gene end by 4 bases; junction bases not matched to a gene: 8. CDR3 region: CASSLSRDRAYGYTF. The CDR3 DNA reads as TGTGCCAGTAGTTTGTCCCGGGACAGGGCCTATGGCTACACCTTC.

This chain's CDR3 is CASSLRGGYYNEQFF. The DNA of the CDR3 is TGTGCCAGCAGCCTGCGGGGGGGATACTACAATGAGCAGTTCTTC. This chain links TRBV5-4 with TRBJ2-1; 9 bases agree with TRBD2. This CDR3 has 15 amino acids. CDR1 and CDR2 from the germline V gene are SGHNT and YYREEE (reference sequence). With V trimmed by 4 bases and J by 3 bases, 5 bases remained unmatched.

The chain links TRBV4-2 to TRBJ2-1; 7 bases align to TRBD2. The CDR3 is made up of 16 amino acids. Unmatched junction bases numbered 11, after V lost 0 bases and J lost 9 bases. The germline V gene has CDR1 LGHNA and CDR2 YNFKEQ. CDR3 loop: CASSQDAGEGSGEQFF. For the CDR3, the DNA is TGTGCCAGCAGCCAAGACGCGGGAGAAGGTAGTGGTGAGCAGTTCTTC.

The chain has TRBV30 and TRBJ2-7; D is undetermined. Looked up from germline, CDR1 is GTSNPN and CDR2 is SVGIG (reference sequence). V was pared by 1 base and J by 6 bases, with 19 bases between. This CDR3 is 15 amino acids long. CDR3 sequence: CAWSAQTLSTGEQYF. The CDR3 bases are TGTGCCTGGAGTGCCCAGACTCTTTCAACGGGCGAGCAGTACTTC.

This sequence joins TRBV9 and TRBJ2-1; 14 bases line up with TRBD2. Germline CDR1 is SGDLS and CDR2 is YYNGEE. This CDR3 is built from 16 residues. With V trimmed by 4 bases and J by 10 bases, 10 bases remained unmatched. The CDR3 DNA follows: TGTGCCAGCAGCATAGGGACTAGCGGGGGACGAGTGGAGCAGTTCTTC. This gives the protein CASSIGTSGGRVEQFF.

This chain connects TRBV10-1 to TRBJ2-5; 7 positions agree with TRBD1. The CDR3 runs 18 residues. V lost 0 bases, J lost 5 bases, and 15 bases stayed unmatched. CDR1 and CDR2 from the germline V gene are WNHNN and SYGVQD (reference sequence). The CDR3 loop is CASSESINKRRGGETQYF. CDR3 coding DNA: TGCGCCAGCAGTGAGTCGATAAATAAGCGGAGAGGGGGCGAGACCCAGTACTTC.

This clone appeared a single time. At one end the junction does not follow the germline gene, possibly because of a read error. The gene calls are TRBV6-5 and TRBJ1-1; D is uncertain. The CDR3 loop spans 15 amino acids. Per germline, CDR1 MNHEY and CDR2 SVGAGI. CDR3 bases: TGTGCCAGCAGTTACCTTCCGAAAGCGAACCCTGAAGCTTTCTTT. This sequence encodes CASSYLPKANPEAFF.

This clone has just one count. The chain is built from TRBV30 and TRBJ2-3; 8 nucleotides align to TRBD1. Trimming removed 1 base from V and 3 bases from J; junction bases left unmatched: 3. The CDR3 has 14 amino acids. Per germline, CDR1 GTSNPN and CDR2 SVGIG (reference sequence). CDR3 in amino acids: CAWSAGGGTDTQYF. CDR3 nucleotide sequence: TGTGCCTGGAGTGCAGGGGGCGGTACAGATACGCAGTATTTT.

The chain uses TRBV7-9 and TRBJ1-1, with 7 bases matching TRBD1. Germline V gives CDR1 SEHNR, CDR2 FQNEAQ (reference sequence). Germline trimming cut 5 bases from V and 8 bases from J; bases unmatched to any gene: 5. The CDR3 runs to 12 residues. CDR3 loop: CASSPTGVEAFF. DNA for the CDR3: TGTGCCAGCAGCCCAACAGGGGTAGAAGCTTTCTTT.